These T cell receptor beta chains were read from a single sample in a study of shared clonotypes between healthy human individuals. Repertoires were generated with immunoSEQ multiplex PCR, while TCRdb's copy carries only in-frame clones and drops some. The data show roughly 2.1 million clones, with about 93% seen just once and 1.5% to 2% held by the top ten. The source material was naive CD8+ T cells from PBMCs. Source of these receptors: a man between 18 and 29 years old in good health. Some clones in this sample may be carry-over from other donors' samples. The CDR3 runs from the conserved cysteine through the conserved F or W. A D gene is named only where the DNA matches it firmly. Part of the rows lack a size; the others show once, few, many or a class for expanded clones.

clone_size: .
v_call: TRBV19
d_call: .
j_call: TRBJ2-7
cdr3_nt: TGTGCCAGTAGTATCGATCAGAGGGGCGAGCAGTACTTC
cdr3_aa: CASSIDQRGEQYF

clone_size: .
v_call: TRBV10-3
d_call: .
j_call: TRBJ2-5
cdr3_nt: TGTGCCATCAGCGCCGGCTTTAGCGGAGAGACCCAGTACTTC
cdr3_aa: CAISAGFSGETQYF

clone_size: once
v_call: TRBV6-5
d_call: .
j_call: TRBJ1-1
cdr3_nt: TGTGCCAGCAGACCCCTCCAGTACACTGAAGCTTTCTTT
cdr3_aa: CASRPLQYTEAFF

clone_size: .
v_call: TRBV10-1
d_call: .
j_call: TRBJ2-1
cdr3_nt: TGCGCCAGCAGTGTCGTGATAGAGGGGTACAATGAGCAGTTCTTC
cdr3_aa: CASSVVIEGYNEQFF

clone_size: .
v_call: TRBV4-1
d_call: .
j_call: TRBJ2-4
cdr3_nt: TGCGCCAGCAGCCAAGAGTGGGAAAACATTCAGTACTTC
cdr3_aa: CASSQEWENIQYF

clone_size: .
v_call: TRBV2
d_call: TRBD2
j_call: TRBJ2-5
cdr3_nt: TGTGCCAGCAGTGACTCTGGACTAGCGGGAGGAGATGTTTGGGGAGAGACCCAGTACTTC
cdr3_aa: CASSDSGLAGGDVWGETQYF

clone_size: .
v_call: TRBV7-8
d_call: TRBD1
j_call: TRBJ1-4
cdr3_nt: TGTGCCAGCAGCTTAGCACCTGGGACAGGTGGGGGAACTAATGAAAAACTGTTTTTT
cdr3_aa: CASSLAPGTGGGTNEKLFF

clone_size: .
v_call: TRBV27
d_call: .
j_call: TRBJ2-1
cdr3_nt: TGTGCCAGCAGCTACAGTTGGGGGCAGGTGGAGGCTGAGCAGTTCTTC
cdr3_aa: CASSYSWGQVEAEQFF

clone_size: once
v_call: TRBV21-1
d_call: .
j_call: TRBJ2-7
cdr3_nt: TGTGCCAGCAGCGAGACCCCGACCAGACCAACCAAGGGGGGGAATGACGAGCAGTACTTC
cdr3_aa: CASSETPTRPTKGGNDEQYF

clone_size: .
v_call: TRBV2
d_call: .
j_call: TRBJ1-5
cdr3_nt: TGTGCCAGCAGTGAATTTCTCGGGCAGGGACGAGGTCAGCCCCAGCATTTT
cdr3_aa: CASSEFLGQGRGQPQHF

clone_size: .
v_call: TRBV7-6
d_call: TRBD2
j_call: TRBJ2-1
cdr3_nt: TGTGCCAGCAGCTGGACTAGCACCTACTCCTACAATGAGCAGTTCTTC
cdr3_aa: CASSWTSTYSYNEQFF

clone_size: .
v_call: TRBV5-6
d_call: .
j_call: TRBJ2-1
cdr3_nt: TGTGCCAGCAGCTTGCTGGGCAATGAGCAGTTCTTC
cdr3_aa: CASSLLGNEQFF

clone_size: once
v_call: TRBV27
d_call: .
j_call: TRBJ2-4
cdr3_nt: TGTGCCAGCAGCGATAAGTTTGGCAAAAACATTCAGTACTTC
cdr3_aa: CASSDKFGKNIQYF

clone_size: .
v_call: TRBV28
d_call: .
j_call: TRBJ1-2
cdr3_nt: TGTGCCAGCAGTTCCAGGGCCGAAGGCTTCTATGGCTACACCTTC
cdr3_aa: CASSSRAEGFYGYTF

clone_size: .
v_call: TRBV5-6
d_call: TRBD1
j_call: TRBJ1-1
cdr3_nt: TGTGCCAGCAGCTTGGCCCGGACAGGGGGGCTGAACACTGAAGCTTTCTTT
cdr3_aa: CASSLARTGGLNTEAFF

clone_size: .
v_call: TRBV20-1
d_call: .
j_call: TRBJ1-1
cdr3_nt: TGCAGTGCTAGTTTGGGCCGCCAGTTT
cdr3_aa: CSASLGRQF

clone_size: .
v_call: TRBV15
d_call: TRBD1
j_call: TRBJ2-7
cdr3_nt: TGTGCCACCAGCAGAGATCTGACAGGGGATTACGAGCAGTACTTC
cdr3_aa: CATSRDLTGDYEQYF

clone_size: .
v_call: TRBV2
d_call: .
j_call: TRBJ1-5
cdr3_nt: TGTGCCAGCAGTGAGGGACGGTATAGCAATCAGCCCCAGCATTTT
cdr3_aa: CASSEGRYSNQPQHF

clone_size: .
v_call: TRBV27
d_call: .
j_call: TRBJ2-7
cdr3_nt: TGTGCCAGCAGTCCAACCACCAGGGGTCACGAGCAGTACTTC
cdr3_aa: CASSPTTRGHEQYF

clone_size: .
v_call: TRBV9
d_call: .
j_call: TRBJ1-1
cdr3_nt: TGTGCCAGCAGCGTAGGAACCAGGAACACTGAAGCTTTCTTT
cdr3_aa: CASSVGTRNTEAFF

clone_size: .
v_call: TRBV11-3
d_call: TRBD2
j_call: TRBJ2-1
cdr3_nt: TGTGCCAGCAGCTTTTCACTAGCGTCCTACAATGAGCAGTTCTTC
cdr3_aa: CASSFSLASYNEQFF

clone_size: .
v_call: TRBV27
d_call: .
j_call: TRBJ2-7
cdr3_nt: TGTGCCAGCGGGGCCCAACAGGGAAACTACGAGCAGTACTTC
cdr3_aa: CASGAQQGNYEQYF

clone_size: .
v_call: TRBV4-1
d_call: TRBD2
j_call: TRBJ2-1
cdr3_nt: TGCGCCAGCAGCCAGGGACTAGCGGGAGGACTCTACAATGAGCAGTTCTTC
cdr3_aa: CASSQGLAGGLYNEQFF

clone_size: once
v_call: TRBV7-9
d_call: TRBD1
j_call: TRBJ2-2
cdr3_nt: TGTGCCAGCAGCTTAGGGCAGGGGGAATGGGACACCGGGGAGCTGTTTTTT
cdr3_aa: CASSLGQGEWDTGELFF

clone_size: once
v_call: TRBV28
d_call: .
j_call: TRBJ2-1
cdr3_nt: TGTGCCAGCAGTTTATCCGGGGAAATCAACTACAATGAGCAGTTCTTC
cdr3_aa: CASSLSGEINYNEQFF

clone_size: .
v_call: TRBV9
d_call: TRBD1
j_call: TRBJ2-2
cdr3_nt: TGTGCCAGCAGCACACCCCTTACCCCGGGACAGGGGGTATCCGGGGAGCTGTTTTTT
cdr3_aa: CASSTPLTPGQGVSGELFF

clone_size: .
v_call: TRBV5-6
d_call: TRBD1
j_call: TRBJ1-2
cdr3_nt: TGTGCCAGCAGCTTAGGGACAGGCCCGAACTATGGCTACACCTTC
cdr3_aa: CASSLGTGPNYGYTF

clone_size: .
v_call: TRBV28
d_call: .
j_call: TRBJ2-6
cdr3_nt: TGTGCCAGCAGTTTACATACTGGGGCCAACGTCCTGACTTTC
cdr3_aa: CASSLHTGANVLTF

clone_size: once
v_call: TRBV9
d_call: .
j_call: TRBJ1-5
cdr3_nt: TGTGCCTCGGGACGGAGTGGCAATCAGCCCCAGCATTTT
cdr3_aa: CASGRSGNQPQHF

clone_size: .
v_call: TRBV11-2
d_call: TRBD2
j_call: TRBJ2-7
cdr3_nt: TGTGCCAGCAGCCCTGTAGCGGGAGTTTCCTACGAGCAGTACTTC
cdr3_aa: CASSPVAGVSYEQYF

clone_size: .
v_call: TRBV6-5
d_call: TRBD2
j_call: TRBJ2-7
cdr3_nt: TGTGCCAGCAGTTACTCAGGCGGGAGGGGCTACGAGCAGTACTTC
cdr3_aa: CASSYSGGRGYEQYF

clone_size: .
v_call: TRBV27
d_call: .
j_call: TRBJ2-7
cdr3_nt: TGTGCCAGCAGTCCTTGGGACGGTCCGAGCTCCTACGAGCAGTACTTC
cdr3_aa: CASSPWDGPSSYEQYF

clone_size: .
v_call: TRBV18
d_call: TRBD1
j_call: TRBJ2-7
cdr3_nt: TGTGTAATGAGGACAGGGGAAAACGAGCAGTACTTC
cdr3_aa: CVMRTGENEQYF

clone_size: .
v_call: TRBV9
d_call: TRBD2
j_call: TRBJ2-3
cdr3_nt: TGTGCCAGCAGCTCCGGACTAGCGGCGACGCTGGATACGCAGTATTTT
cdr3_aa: CASSSGLAATLDTQYF

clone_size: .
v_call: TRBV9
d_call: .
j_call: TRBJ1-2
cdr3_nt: TGTGCCAGCAGCGTAGAAAGAGGGGACCCCACTTATGGCTACACCTTC
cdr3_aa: CASSVERGDPTYGYTF

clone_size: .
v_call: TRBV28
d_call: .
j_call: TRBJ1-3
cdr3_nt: TGTGCCAGCAAAGAGTCAGGGTCCGGAAACACCATATATTTT
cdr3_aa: CASKESGSGNTIYF

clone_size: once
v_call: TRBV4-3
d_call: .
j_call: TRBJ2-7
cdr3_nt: TGCGCCAGCAGCCGCCCAGGCTCTAGGACGGGTAACTACGAGCAGTACTTC
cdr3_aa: CASSRPGSRTGNYEQYF

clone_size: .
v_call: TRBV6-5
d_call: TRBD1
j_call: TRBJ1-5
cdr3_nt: TGTGCCAGCAGGCCGACAGGGGTTCGGAATCAGCCCCAGCATTTT
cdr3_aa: CASRPTGVRNQPQHF

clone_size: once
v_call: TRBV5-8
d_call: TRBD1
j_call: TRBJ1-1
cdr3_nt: TGTGCCAGCAGCCAGACAGGGGACACTGAAGCTTTCTTT
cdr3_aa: CASSQTGDTEAFF

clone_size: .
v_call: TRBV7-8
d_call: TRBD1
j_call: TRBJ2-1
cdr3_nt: TGTGCCAGCAGCCCACCCCGACGGGGACAGGGATACTACAATGAGCAGTTCTTC
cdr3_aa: CASSPPRRGQGYYNEQFF

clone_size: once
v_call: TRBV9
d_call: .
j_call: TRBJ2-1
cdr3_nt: TGTGCCAGCAGCGTAGGGAGCGGCCCGTCCTCTGAGCAGTTCTTC
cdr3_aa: CASSVGSGPSSEQFF

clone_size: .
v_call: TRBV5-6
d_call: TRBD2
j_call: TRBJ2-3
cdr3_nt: TGTGCCAGCAGCTTGCTTACTAGCGGACCTGGAGATACGCAGTATTTT
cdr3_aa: CASSLLTSGPGDTQYF

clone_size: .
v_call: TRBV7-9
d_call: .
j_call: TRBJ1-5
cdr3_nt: TGTGCCAGCAGCATCGGGGGCGGCAATCAGCCCCAGCATTTT
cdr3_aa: CASSIGGGNQPQHF

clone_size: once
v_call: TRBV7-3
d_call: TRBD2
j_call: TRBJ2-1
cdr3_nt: TGTGCCAGCAGCTTACGACTAGCGGGAGTCTATGAGCAGTTCTTC
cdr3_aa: CASSLRLAGVYEQFF

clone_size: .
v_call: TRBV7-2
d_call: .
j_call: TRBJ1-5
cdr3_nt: TGTGCCACCTCGTGGGGCAATCAGCCCCAGCATTTT
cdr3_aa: CATSWGNQPQHF

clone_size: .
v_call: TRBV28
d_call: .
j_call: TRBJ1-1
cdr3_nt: TGTGCCAGCACTGGGCCAGGCTGGGTCTCTGAAGCTTTCTTT
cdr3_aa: CASTGPGWVSEAFF

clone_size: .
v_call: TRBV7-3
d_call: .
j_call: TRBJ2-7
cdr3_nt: TGTGCCAGCAGCTTTATACAGGGCTACGAGCAGTACTTC
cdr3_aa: CASSFIQGYEQYF

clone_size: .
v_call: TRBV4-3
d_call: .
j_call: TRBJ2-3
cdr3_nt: TGCGCCAGCAGCCAAACAAGAGATACGCAGTATTTT
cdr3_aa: CASSQTRDTQYF

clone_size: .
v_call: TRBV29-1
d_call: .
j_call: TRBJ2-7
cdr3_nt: TGCAGCGTGTCCACAGGGTTCGCCTACGAGCAGTACTTC
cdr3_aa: CSVSTGFAYEQYF

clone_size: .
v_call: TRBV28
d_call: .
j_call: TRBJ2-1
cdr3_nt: TGTGCCAGCGGAACCTACAGGGTAGACAATGAGCAGTTCTTC
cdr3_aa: CASGTYRVDNEQFF

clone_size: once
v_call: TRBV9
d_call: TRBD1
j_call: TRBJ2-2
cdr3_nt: TGTGCCAGCAGCGTAGGTTGGACAGGGCAAACCGGGGAGCTGTTTTTT
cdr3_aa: CASSVGWTGQTGELFF

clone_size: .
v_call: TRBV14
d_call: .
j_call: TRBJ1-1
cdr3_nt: TGTGCCAGCAGCCAAGTTTCGGATATCAACACTGAAGCTTTCTTT
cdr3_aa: CASSQVSDINTEAFF

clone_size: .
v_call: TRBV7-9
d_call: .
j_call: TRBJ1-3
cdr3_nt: TGTGCCAGCACCCAAGGACTGAGAGAAAACACCATATATTTT
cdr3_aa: CASTQGLRENTIYF

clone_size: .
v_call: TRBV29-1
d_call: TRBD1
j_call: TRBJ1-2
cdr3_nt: TGCAGCGTTGAAGATGGACAGGGGAACTATGGCTACACCTTC
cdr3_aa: CSVEDGQGNYGYTF

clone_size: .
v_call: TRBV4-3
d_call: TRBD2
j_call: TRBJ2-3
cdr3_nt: TGCGCCAGCAGCCAAGATTCTAGCGGGCCGGCCACAGATACGCAGTATTTT
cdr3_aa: CASSQDSSGPATDTQYF